This record concerns one TCR beta chain sequence. Its antigen is not identified. The data derive from a study of shared clonotypes between healthy human individuals. The overall study: Per-donor plates numbered three CD4 naive, three CD4 memory, two CD8 naive and one CD8 memory.

CD45RO negativity and positive selection for CCR7 defined naive CD8 cells, a population that excluded terminally differentiated effector memory CD45RA+ cells. General study findings and limits: Shared clonotypes: 4.5% to 6% naive CD4, about 3.5% naive CD8, 2.3% memory CD4, around 0.4% memory CD8.

The V gene's germline CDR1 is SEHNR and CDR2 FQNEAQ (reference sequence). The CDR3 extends over 17 amino acids. Trimming shortened V by 4 bases and J by 2 bases, and 18 bases separated the two germline ends. Each PCR replicate from the sorted subsets contained 200 to 250 ng DNA, which is some 32,000 T cell genomes. Data came from immunoSEQ multiplex PCR; TCRdb stores just in-frame clones and leaves some out. Of some 2 million clones listed, about 95% are singletons. The sequencing sample was made of naive CD8+ T cells sorted from blood. The chain joins TRBV7-9 to TRBJ2-1; perhaps TRBD1 as D (8 bases). The TCR was taken from a man between 18 and 35 years old in good health. The CDR3 spells CASSSTLQGGPYNEQFF. DNA for the CDR3: TGTGCCAGCAGCTCGACCTTACAGGGGGGGCCCTACAATGAGCAGTTCTTC.